This TCR beta chain was found in a study of regulatory T cells in long-lasting Graves disease. This clonotype was found once. CDR3 length equals 15 residues. Trimming cost V 0 bases and J 3 bases, with 12 bases left between them. CDR1 and CDR2 from the germline V gene are MGHRA and YSYEKL. Time point meaning: persistent/refractory GD, antithyroid drugs over 5 years with positive TRAb. Making the TCR library involved RNA that had been extracted from PBMCs. Arm-PCR with iRepertoire HTBI primers amplified the CDR3 regions for these TCR beta libraries. A single record per CDR3 protein comes from TCRdb applying MiXCR to the multiplex PCR reads. The data show 400,000 to 500,000 distinct CDR3 sequences, with 20% seen just once and 7.8% held by the top ten.

The rearrangement uses TRBV4-1 and TRBJ2-7; D call uncertain. Here the sequenced sample was peripheral blood mononuclear cells (PBMCs), taken when the disease was refractory, from a patient treated with antithyroid drugs. This receptor was identified in a female donor with Graves disease. CDR3: CASSQDPDLVYEQYF. CDR3 DNA sequence: TGCGCCAGCAGCCAAGATCCCGACTTGGTCTACGAGCAGTACTTC.